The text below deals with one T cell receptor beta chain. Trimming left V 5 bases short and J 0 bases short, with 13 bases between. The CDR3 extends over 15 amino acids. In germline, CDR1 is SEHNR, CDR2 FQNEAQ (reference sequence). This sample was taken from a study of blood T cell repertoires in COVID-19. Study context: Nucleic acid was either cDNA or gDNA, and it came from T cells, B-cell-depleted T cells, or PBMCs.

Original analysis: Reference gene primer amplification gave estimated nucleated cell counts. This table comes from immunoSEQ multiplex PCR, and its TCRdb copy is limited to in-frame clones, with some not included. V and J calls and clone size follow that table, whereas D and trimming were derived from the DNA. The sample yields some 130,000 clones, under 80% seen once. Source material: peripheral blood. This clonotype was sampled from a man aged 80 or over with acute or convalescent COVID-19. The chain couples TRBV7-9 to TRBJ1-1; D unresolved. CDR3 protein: CASSLGQSLNTEAFF. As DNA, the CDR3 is TGTGCCAGCAGCCTGGGCCAGAGCTTGAACACTGAAGCTTTCTTT.